This T cell receptor (beta chain) comes out of a study of T-cell reconstitution after alpha-beta-depleted transplantation in children. Study observations and caveats: As was reported, about two months after transplant, alpha-beta T cells came from several hundred expanded graft clones. At one year after transplant, newly produced T cells mostly accounted for T-cell counts and diversity.

The CDR3 consists of 17 residues. Between the trimmed V and J ends, which lost 3 bases and 0 bases, there was a span of 17 bases. Germline-derived CDR1 and CDR2 are SGHRS and YFSETQ. It was with unique molecular identifiers that the TCRbeta library was prepared. TCRdb reprocessed the PCR reads with MiXCR, giving one entry per CDR3 protein. The table has about a million distinct CDR3 sequences, about 26% seen once. About this clonotype itself: Its antigen is unknown.

The sequenced sample was PBMCs, mostly from graft donor cells, obtained 360 days after TCRalphabeta/CD19-depleted stem cell transplant. The chain recombines TRBV5-1 with TRBJ2-3; D might be TRBD1 (6 bases). The sequence came from a boy less than two years old who had a stem cell transplant for SCID, so the T cells may come from the graft donor. The chain's CDR3 is CASSWMPVGASTDTQYF. The CDR3 DNA reads as TGCGCCAGCAGCTGGATGCCGGTGGGGGCAAGCACAGATACGCAGTATTTT.